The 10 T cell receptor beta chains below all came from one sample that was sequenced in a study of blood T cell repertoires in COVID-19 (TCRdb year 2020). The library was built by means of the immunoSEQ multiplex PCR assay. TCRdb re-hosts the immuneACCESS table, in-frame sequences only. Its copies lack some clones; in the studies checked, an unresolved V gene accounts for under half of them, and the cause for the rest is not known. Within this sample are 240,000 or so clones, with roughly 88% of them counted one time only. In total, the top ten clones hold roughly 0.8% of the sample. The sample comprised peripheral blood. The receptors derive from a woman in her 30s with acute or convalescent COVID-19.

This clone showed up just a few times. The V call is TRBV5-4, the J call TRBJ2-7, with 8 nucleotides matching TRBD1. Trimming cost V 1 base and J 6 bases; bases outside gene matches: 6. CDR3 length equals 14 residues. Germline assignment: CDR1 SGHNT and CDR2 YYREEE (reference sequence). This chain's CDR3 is CASSLWQGASEQYF. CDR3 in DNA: TGTGCCAGCAGCTTGTGGCAGGGGGCTTCCGAGCAGTACTTC. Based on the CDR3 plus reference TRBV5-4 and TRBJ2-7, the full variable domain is ETGVTQSPTHLIKTRGQQVTLRCSSQSGHNTVSWYQQALGQGPQFIFQYYREEENGRGNFPPRFSGLQFPNYSSELNVNALELDDSALYLCASSLWQGASEQYFGPGTRLTVT.

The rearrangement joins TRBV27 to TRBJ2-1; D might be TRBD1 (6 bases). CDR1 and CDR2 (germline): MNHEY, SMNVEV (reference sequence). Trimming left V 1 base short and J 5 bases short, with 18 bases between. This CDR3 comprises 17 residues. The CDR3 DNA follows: TGTGCCAGCAGTTTATATCCCCACAGGGATGGAAACAATGAGCAGTTCTTC. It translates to CASSLYPHRDGNNEQFF.

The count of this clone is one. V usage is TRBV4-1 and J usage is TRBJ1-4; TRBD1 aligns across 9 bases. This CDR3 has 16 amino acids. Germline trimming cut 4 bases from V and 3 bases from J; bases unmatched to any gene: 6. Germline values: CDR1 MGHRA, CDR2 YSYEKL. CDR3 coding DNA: TGCGCCAGCAGCCCCGGGACAGGGACGGCTAATGAAAAACTGTTTTTT. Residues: CASSPGTGTANEKLFF.

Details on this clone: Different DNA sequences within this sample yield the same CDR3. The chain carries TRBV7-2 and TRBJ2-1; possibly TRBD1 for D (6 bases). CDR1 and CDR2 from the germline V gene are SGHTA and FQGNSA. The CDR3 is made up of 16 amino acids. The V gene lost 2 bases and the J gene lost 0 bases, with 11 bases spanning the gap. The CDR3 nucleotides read TGTGCCAGCAGCTTAACCGGGACAAGCTCCTACAATGAGCAGTTCTTC. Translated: CASSLTGTSSYNEQFF.

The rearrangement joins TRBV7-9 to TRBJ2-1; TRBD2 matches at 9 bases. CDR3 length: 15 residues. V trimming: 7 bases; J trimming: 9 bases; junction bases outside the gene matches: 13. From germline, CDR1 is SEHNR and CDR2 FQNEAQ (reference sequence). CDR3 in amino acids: CASIPGGSGSPEQFF. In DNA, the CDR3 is TGTGCCAGCATCCCCGGGGGTAGCGGGAGCCCTGAGCAGTTCTTC.

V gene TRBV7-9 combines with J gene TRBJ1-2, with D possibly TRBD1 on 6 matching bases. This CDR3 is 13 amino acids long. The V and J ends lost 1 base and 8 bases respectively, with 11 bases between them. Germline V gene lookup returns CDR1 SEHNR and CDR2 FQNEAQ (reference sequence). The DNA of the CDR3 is TGTGCCAGCAGCTTAGACAGGGTCTCCGGCTACACCTTC. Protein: CASSLDRVSGYTF.

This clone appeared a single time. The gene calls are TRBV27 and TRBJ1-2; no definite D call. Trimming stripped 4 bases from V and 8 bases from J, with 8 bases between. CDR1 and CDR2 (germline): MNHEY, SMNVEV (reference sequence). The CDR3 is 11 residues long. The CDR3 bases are TGTGCCAGCAGTTCTGGAGGAGGCTACACCTTC. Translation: CASSSGGGYTF.

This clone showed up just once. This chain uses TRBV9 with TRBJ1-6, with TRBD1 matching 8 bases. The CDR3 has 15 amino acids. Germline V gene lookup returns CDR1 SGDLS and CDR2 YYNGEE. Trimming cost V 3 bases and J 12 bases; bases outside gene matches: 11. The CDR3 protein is CASSEGGQGPRPLHF. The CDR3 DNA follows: TGTGCCAGCAGCGAGGGTGGACAGGGCCCCAGACCCCTCCACTTT.

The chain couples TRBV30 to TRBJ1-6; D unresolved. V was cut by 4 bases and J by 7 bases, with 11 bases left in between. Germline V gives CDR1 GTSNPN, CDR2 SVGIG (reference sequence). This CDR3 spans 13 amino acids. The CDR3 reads CAWKEGANSPLHF. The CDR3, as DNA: TGTGCCTGGAAAGAGGGCGCCAATTCACCCCTCCACTTT. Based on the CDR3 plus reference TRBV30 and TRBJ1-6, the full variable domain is SQTIHQWPATLVQPVGSPLSLECTVEGTSNPNLYWYRQAAGRGLQLLFYSVGIGQISSEVPQNLSASRPQDRQFILSSKKLLLSDSGFYLCAWKEGANSPLHFGNGTRLTVT.

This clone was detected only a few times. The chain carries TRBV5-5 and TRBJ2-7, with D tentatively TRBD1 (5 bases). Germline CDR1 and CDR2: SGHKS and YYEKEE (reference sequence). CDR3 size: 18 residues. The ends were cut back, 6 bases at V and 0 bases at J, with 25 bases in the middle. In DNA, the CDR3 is TGTGCCAGCACCACCTTAGGTCGGTTTGGACACCCCTCCTACGAGCAGTACTTC. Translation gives CASTTLGRFGHPSYEQYF. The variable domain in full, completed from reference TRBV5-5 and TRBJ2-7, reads DAGVTQSPTHLIKTRGQQVTLRCSPISGHKSVSWYQQVLGQGPQFIFQYYEKEERGRGNFPDRFSARQFPNYSSELNVNALLLGDSALYLCASTTLGRFGHPSYEQYFGPGTRLTVT.